This T cell receptor (beta chain) is drawn from a study of blood T cell repertoires in COVID-19. Overall study: The cDNA or gDNA used as material had been derived from T cells, B-cell-depleted T cells, or PBMCs.

Assay: immunoSEQ multiplex PCR; the TCRdb copy retains only in-frame clones and omits some. The repertoire consists of around 85,000 clones, with around 90% occurring once and the leading ten covering approximately 5.9%. The V end lost 2 bases, the J end lost 8 bases, and 19 bases lay between the germline ends. The CDR3 is 15 residues long. The germline V gene encodes CDR1 SGHTS and CDR2 YDEGEE. Specimen: peripheral blood. This receptor was obtained from a man aged 60 to 69 with acute or convalescent COVID-19. The chain joins TRBV5-8 to TRBJ1-2; TRBD1 might be the D (6 bases). The CDR3 loop is CASSFRQALSKGYTF. CDR3 sequence (DNA): TGTGCCAGCAGCTTCCGACAGGCCCTATCGAAAGGCTACACCTTC. The full variable domain, with the rest looked up from reference TRBV5-8 and TRBJ1-2, is EAGVTQSPTHLIKTRGQQATLRCSPISGHTSVYWYQQALGLGLQFLLWYDEGEERNRGNFPPRFSGRQFPNYSSELNVNALELEDSALYLCASSFRQALSKGYTFGSGTRLTVV.